The present TCR beta chain was sequenced within a study of blood T cell repertoires in COVID-19. Study summary: Samples taken during acute and convalescent COVID-19 were collected in the United States, Italy and Spain. Sample material is recorded as cDNA or gDNA derived from T cells, B-cell-depleted T cells, or PBMCs.

Produced via immunoSEQ multiplex PCR; TCRdb's table is partial and in-frame only. The sample includes some 78,000 clones, roughly 89% of them seen just once. This receptor was taken from a man aged 45-65 years with active or convalescent COVID-19. Material for sequencing was peripheral blood.

This CDR3 is CASSRTGGETQYF. CDR3 in DNA: TGTGCCAGCAGCAGAACAGGGGGCGAGACCCAGTACTTC. This chain connects TRBV5-4 to TRBJ2-5; 9 bases map to TRBD1. CDR1 is SGHNT, CDR2 YYREEE, per germline (reference sequence). The CDR3 runs to 13 residues. V lost 4 bases and J lost 5; bases outside the gene matches: 3.